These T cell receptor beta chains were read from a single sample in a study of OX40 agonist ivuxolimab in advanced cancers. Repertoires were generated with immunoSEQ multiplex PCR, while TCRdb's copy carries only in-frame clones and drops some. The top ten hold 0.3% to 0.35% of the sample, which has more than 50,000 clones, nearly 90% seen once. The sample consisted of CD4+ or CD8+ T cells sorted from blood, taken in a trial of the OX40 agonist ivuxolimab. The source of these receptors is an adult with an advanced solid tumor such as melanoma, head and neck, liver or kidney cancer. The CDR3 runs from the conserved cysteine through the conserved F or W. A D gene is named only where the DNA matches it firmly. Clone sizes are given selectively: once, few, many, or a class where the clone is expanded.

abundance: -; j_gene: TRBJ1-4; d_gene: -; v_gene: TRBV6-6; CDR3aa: CASRGTITNEKLFF; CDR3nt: TGTGCCAGCAGGGGGACGATTACTAATGAAAAACTGTTTTTT
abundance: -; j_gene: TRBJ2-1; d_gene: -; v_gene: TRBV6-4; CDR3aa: CASSGTGPSSYNEQFF; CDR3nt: TGTGCCAGCAGTGGAACGGGACCCAGCTCCTACAATGAGCAGTTCTTC
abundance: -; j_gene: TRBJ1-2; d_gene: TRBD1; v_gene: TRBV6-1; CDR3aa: CASRTTGGVVNGYTF; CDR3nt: TGTGCCAGCAGAACCACAGGGGGCGTAGTGAATGGCTACACCTTC
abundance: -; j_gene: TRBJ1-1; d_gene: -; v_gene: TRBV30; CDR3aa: CAWSEGGRAFF; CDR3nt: TGTGCCTGGAGTGAAGGCGGGAGAGCTTTCTTT
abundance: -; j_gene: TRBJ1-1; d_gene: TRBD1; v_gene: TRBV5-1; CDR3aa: CASSRDRPMNTEAFF; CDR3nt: TGCGCCAGCAGCCGGGACAGGCCAATGAACACTGAAGCTTTCTTT
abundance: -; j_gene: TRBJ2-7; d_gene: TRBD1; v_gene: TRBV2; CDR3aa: CASFRDRGYEQYF; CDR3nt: TGTGCCAGCTTCCGGGACAGGGGCTACGAGCAGTACTTC
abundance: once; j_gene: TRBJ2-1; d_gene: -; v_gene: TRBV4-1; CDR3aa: CASSQRERGYRTYNEQFF; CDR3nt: TGCGCCAGCAGCCAAAGGGAGAGGGGGTACAGGACCTACAATGAGCAGTTCTTC
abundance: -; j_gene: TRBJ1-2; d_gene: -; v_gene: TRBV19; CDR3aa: CASRGDPEVF; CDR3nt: TGTGCCAGTAGGGGGGACCCGGAGGTCTTC
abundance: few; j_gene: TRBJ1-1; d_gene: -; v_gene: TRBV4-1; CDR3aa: CASSQFRNQMNTEAFF; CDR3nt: TGCGCCAGCAGCCAATTCCGGAATCAGATGAACACTGAAGCTTTCTTT
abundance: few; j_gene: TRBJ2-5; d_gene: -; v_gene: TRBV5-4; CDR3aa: CASSFIGPGTQYF; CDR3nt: TGTGCCAGCAGCTTTATCGGCCCGGGGACCCAGTACTTC
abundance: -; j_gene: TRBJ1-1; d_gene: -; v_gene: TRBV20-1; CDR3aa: CSATSRGEAFF; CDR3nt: TGCAGTGCTACTTCCAGGGGTGAAGCTTTCTTT
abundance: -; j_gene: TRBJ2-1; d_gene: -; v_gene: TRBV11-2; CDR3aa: CASSSPFRRVYDNEQFF; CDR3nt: TGTGCCAGCAGCTCCCCTTTTCGCAGGGTCTACGACAATGAGCAGTTCTTC
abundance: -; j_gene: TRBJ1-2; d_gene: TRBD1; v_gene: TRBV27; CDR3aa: CASRDSGQGGYGYTF; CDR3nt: TGTGCCAGCAGGGATTCCGGACAGGGAGGCTATGGCTACACCTTC
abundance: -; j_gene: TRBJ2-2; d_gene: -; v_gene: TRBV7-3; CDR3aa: CASSLTVWVDTGELFF; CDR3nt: TGTGCCAGCAGCTTAACGGTCTGGGTGGACACCGGGGAGCTGTTTTTT
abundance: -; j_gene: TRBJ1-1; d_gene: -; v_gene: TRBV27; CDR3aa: CASFYLGVYTEAFF; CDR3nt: TGTGCCAGCTTCTATCTTGGGGTCTACACTGAAGCTTTCTTT
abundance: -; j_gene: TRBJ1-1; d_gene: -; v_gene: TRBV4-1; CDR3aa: CASSQDGGRNTEAFF; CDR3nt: TGCGCCAGCAGCCAAGATGGGGGTAGGAACACTGAAGCTTTCTTT
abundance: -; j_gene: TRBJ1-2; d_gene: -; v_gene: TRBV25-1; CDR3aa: CASSESGRTDGYTF; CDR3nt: TGTGCCAGCAGTGAATCGGGACGAACCGATGGCTACACCTTC
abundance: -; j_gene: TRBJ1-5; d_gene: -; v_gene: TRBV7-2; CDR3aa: CASSLGHNSNQPQHF; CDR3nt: TGTGCCAGCAGCTTAGGGCATAATAGCAATCAGCCCCAGCATTTT
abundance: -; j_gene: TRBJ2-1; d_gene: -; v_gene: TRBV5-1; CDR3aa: CASSLDYNEQFF; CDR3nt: TGCGCCAGCAGCTTGGACTACAATGAGCAGTTCTTC
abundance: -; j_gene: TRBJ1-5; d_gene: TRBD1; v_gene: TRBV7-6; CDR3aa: CASSLRTGGGQPQHF; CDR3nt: TGTGCCAGCAGCTTACGGACAGGGGGCGGTCAGCCCCAGCATTTT
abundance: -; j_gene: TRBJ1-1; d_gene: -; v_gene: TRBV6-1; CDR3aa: CASSFGQPGAFF; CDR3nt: TGTGCCAGCAGCTTCGGACAGCCTGGGGCTTTCTTT
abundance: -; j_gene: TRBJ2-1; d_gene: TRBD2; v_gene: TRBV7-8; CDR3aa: CASSFSGGALVEQFF; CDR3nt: TGTGCCAGCAGCTTTAGCGGGGGGGCCTTGGTTGAGCAGTTCTTC
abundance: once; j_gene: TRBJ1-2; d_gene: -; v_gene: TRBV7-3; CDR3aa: CASSPPGEPSNYGYTF; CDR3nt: TGTGCCAGCAGCCCCCCCGGAGAACCTTCTAACTATGGCTACACCTTC
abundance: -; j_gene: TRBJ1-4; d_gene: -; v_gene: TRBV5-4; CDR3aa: CASSLSPIVGEKLFF; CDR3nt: TGTGCCAGCAGCTTGTCCCCGATAGTGGGTGAAAAACTGTTTTTT
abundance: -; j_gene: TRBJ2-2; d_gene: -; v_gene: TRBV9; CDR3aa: CASSVGTDMNTGELFF; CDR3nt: TGTGCCAGCAGCGTAGGGACGGATATGAACACCGGGGAGCTGTTTTTT
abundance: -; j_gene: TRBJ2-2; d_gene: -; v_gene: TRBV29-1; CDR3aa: CSVVSVNTGELFF; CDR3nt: TGCAGCGTTGTTAGCGTCAACACCGGGGAGCTGTTTTTT
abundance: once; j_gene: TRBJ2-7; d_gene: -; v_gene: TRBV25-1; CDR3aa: CASSQGGEQYF; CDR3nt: TGTGCCAGCAGCCAGGGGGGCGAGCAGTACTTC
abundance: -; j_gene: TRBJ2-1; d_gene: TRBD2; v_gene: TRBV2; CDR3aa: CASSESGGYYNEQFF; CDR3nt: TGTGCCAGCAGTGAGAGCGGGGGATACTACAATGAGCAGTTCTTC
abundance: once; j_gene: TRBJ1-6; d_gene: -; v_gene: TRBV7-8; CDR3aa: CASSLVWGNNSPLHF; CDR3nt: TGTGCCAGCAGCTTAGTTTGGGGAAATAATTCACCCCTCCACTTT
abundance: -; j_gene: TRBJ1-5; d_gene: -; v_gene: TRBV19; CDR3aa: CASSMVAGRIGNQPQHF; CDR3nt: TGTGCCAGTAGTATGGTGGCAGGGAGGATTGGGAATCAGCCCCAGCATTTT
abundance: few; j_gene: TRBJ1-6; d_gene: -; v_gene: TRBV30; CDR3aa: CAWSPGTVNSPLHF; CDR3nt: TGTGCCTGGAGTCCCGGGACGGTGAATTCACCCCTCCACTTT
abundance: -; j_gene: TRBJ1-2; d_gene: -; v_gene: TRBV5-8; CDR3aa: CASSPQGGYGYTF; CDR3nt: TGTGCCAGCAGCCCACAGGGAGGCTATGGCTACACCTTC
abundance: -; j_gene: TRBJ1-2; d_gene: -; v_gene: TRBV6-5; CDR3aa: CASSSTGMDYGYTF; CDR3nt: TGTGCCAGCAGCTCCACAGGGATGGACTATGGCTACACCTTC
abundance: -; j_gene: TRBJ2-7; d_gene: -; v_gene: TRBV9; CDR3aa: CASSGKTAQGYEQYF; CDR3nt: TGTGCCAGCAGCGGAAAGACAGCCCAGGGGTACGAGCAGTACTTC
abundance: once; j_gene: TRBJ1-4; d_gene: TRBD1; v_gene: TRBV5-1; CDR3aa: CASSDGQGRNEKLFF; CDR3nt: TGCGCCAGCAGCGATGGACAGGGGCGGAATGAAAAACTGTTTTTT
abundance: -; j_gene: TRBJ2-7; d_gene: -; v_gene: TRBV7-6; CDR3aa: CASSIGGYEQYF; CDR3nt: TGTGCCAGCAGCATAGGGGGCTACGAGCAGTACTTC
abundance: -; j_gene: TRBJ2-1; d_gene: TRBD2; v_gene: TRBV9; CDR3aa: CASSVELAGGLLSYNEQFF; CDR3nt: TGTGCCAGCAGCGTAGAACTAGCGGGGGGCCTCTTATCTTACAATGAGCAGTTCTTC
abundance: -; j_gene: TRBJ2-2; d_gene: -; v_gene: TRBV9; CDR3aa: CASQVAGVAGELFF; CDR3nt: TGTGCCAGTCAGGTGGCAGGGGTCGCCGGGGAGCTGTTTTTT
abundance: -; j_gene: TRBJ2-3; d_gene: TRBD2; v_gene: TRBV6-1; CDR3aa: CASSELAGGLTDTQYF; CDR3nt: TGTGCCAGCAGTGAACTAGCGGGGGGACTCACAGATACGCAGTATTTT
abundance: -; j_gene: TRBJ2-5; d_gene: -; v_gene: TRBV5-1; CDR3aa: CASSASEGTQYF; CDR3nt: TGCGCCAGCAGCGCTAGCGAGGGAACCCAGTACTTC
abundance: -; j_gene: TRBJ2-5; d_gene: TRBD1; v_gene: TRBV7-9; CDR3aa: CASSRDRGIQETQYF; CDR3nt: TGTGCCAGCAGCCGAGACAGGGGGATCCAAGAGACCCAGTACTTC
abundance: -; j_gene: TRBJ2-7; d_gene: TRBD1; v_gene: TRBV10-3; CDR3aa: CAILGTGHYEQYF; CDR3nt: TGTGCCATCTTGGGGACAGGGCACTACGAGCAGTACTTC
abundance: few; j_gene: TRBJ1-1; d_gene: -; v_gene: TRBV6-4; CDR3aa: CASRSEGGGGTEAFF; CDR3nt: TGTGCCAGCAGGAGTGAGGGGGGCGGGGGGACTGAAGCTTTCTTT
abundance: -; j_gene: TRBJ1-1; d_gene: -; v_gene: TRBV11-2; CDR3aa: CASSQDPGAVYEAFF; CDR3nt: TGTGCCAGCAGCCAAGATCCAGGGGCGGTGTATGAAGCTTTCTTT
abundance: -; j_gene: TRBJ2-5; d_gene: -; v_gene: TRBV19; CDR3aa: CASSMRTPQVETQYF; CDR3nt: TGTGCCAGTAGTATGCGCACCCCCCAGGTAGAGACCCAGTACTTC
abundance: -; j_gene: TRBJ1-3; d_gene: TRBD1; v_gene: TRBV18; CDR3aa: CASSPPQGAGNTIYF; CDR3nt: TGTGCCAGCTCACCACCCCAGGGGGCTGGAAACACCATATATTTT
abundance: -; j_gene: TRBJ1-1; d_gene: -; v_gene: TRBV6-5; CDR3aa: CASSSLWGQNTEAFF; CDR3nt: TGTGCCAGCAGTTCCCTGTGGGGACAGAACACTGAAGCTTTCTTT
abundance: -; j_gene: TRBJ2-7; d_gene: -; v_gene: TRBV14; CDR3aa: CASSHGPTGAYEQYF; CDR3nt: TGTGCCAGCAGCCACGGCCCCACCGGAGCCTACGAGCAGTACTTC
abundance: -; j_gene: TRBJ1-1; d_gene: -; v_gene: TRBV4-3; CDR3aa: CASSRRGDTEAFF; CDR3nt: TGCGCCAGCAGCCGACGGGGGGATACTGAAGCTTTCTTT
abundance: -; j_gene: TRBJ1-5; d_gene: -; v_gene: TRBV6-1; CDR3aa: CASSEAIHQPQHF; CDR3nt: TGTGCCAGCAGTGAAGCCATCCATCAGCCCCAGCATTTT
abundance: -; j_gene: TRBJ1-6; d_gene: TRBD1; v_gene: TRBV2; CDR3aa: CAKSLAGTGDSPLHF; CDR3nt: TGTGCCAAGTCTCTCGCCGGGACAGGGGACTCACCCCTCCACTTT